This paragraph reports one T cell receptor (beta chain). The data are from a study of shared clonotypes between healthy human individuals. Germline-derived CDR1 and CDR2 are LGHNA and YNFKEQ. V dropped 1 base and J dropped 1; count of bases not matched to a gene: 4. The CDR3 length is 16 residues. Using immunoSEQ multiplex PCR, the repertoire was profiled, and TCRdb retains in-frame clones only, with some absent. This table holds roughly 1,100,000 clones, 65% to 75% found once. The TCR originated in a man aged 18 to 35 in good health. The material sequenced was memory CD4+ T cells sorted from blood. The subset denotes: CD45RA-negative fraction. V usage is TRBV4-2 and J usage is TRBJ2-7; 10 nucleotides agree with TRBD1. CDR3 bases: TGTGCCAGCAGCCAAGCATCGGGACAGGGGTCCTACGAGCAGTACTTC. It codes for CASSQASGQGSYEQYF.